The clone carrying this T cell receptor beta chain was counted at least ten times. This sample stems from a study of T-cell reconstitution after alpha-beta-depleted transplantation in children. Unique molecular identifiers were built into the TCRbeta library. MiXCR, run by TCRdb on the PCR reads, gives a single entry per CDR3 protein. In the table there are about 91,000 distinct CDR3 sequences, roughly 8% of which are singletons. The receptor's source is a human donor who donated a stem cell graft to a child with congenital amegakaryocytic thrombocytopenia. Sequences were derived from PBMCs from the stem cell graft donor, sampled from the stem cell graft.

The DNA for the CDR3 is TGTGCCAGCAGCCCCTTGCGGGAGCCCCGCACAGATACGCAGTATTTT. This encodes CASSPLREPRTDTQYF. V gene TRBV7-8 combines with J gene TRBJ2-3; TRBD2 agrees at 7 bases. Germline V gene lookup returns CDR1 SGHVS and CDR2 FQNEAQ. The CDR3 sequence is 16 residues long. V trimming: 5 bases; J trimming: 1 base; junction bases outside the gene matches: 9.